Listed below are T cell receptor beta chains from one sample, sequenced in a study of T cells in Graves' hyperthyroidism and ophthalmopathy. TCRdb fed the multiplex PCR reads into MiXCR, producing one record per CDR3 protein. Of hundreds of thousands of distinct CDR3 sequences listed, around 15% were seen once; the top ten hold roughly 10%. Sequencing was performed on blood. These receptors originate from a woman under 30 with Graves' hyperthyroidism. Each CDR3 is given with its conserved first and last residue. A D gene is named only where the DNA matches it firmly. Where a row states a size, it is once, few, many or the class of an expanded clone; other rows omit it.

J gene,V gene,clone size,D gene,CDR3 DNA,CDR3 protein
TRBJ2-1,TRBV7-3,many,TRBD2,TGTGCCAGCGGCCAGCGGGAGGGCGATGAGCAGTTCTTC,CASGQREGDEQFF
TRBJ2-7,TRBV7-9,many,TRBD2,TGTGCCAGCAGCTTAGATAGCGGGAGGGCCCGGGGTCACGAGCAGTACTTC,CASSLDSGRARGHEQYF
TRBJ2-4,TRBV6-1,NA,NA,TGTGCCACCCTCCCCTTTGGCAAAAACATTCAGTACTTC,CATLPFGKNIQYF
TRBJ2-5,TRBV19,few,TRBD2,TGTGCCAGTAGTCCTAGACTAGCGGGCCAAGAGACCCAGTACTTC,CASSPRLAGQETQYF
TRBJ2-1,TRBV11-2,many,TRBD2,TGTGCCAGCAGCTTGGGGAGGACTAGCGGGACATCTTCCTACAATGAGCAGTTCTTC,CASSLGRTSGTSSYNEQFF
TRBJ2-7,TRBV7-9,many,TRBD1,TGTGCCAGCAGCCGTAGCCGGGACAGGGTGGGCGAGCAGTACTTC,CASSRSRDRVGEQYF
TRBJ2-7,TRBV10-1,NA,NA,TGCGCCAGCAGTGACGGGGCAGCCTACGAGCAGTACTTC,CASSDGAAYEQYF
TRBJ2-1,TRBV9,many,NA,TGTGCCAGCAGCGTAGGAATCAATGAGCAGTTCTTC,CASSVGINEQFF
TRBJ1-1,TRBV19,NA,NA,TGTGCCAGTAGTATATCAGGTTGGAGTGAAGCTTTCTTT,CASSISGWSEAFF
TRBJ2-5,TRBV9,NA,NA,TGTGCCAGCAGCGTAGGCGAGCAGACCCAGTACTTC,CASSVGEQTQYF
TRBJ2-7,TRBV28,few,NA,TGTGCCACCGTCCAGGACACCTACGAGCAGTACTTC,CATVQDTYEQYF
TRBJ2-1,TRBV13,many,NA,TGTGCCAGCAGCGGCTCCCCTAGGAACGAGCAGTTCTTC,CASSGSPRNEQFF
TRBJ1-2,TRBV2,many,NA,TGTGCCAGCTACTACCCAGGGAGGAACTATGGCTACACCTTC,CASYYPGRNYGYTF
TRBJ2-7,TRBV13,many,NA,TGTGCCAGCAGCTTTGCGGGGAGCGAGCAGTACTTC,CASSFAGSEQYF
TRBJ2-7,TRBV18,many,NA,TGTGCCAGCTCATTTGGGTTGCTAGCCCGAGGCGAGCAGTACTTC,CASSFGLLARGEQYF
TRBJ2-5,TRBV14,few,NA,TGTGCCAGCAGCCAAGACAGCCTGAACCTCAGGGTCTCAGAGACCCAGTACTTC,CASSQDSLNLRVSETQYF